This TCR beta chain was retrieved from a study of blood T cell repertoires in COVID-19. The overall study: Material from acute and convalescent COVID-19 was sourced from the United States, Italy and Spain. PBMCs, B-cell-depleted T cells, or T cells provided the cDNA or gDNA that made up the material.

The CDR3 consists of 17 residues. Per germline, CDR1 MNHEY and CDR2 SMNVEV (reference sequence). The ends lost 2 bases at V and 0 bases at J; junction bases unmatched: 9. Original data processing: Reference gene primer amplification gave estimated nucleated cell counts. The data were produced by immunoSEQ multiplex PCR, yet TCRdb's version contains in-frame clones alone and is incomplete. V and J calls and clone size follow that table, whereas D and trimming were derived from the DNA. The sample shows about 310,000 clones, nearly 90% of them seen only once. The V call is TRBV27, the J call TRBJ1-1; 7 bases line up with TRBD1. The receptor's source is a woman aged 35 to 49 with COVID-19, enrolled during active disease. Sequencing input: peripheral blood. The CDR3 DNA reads TGTGCCAGCAGTTTAACGTGGGACAGCTCAATGAACACTGAAGCTTTCTTT. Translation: CASSLTWDSSMNTEAFF.